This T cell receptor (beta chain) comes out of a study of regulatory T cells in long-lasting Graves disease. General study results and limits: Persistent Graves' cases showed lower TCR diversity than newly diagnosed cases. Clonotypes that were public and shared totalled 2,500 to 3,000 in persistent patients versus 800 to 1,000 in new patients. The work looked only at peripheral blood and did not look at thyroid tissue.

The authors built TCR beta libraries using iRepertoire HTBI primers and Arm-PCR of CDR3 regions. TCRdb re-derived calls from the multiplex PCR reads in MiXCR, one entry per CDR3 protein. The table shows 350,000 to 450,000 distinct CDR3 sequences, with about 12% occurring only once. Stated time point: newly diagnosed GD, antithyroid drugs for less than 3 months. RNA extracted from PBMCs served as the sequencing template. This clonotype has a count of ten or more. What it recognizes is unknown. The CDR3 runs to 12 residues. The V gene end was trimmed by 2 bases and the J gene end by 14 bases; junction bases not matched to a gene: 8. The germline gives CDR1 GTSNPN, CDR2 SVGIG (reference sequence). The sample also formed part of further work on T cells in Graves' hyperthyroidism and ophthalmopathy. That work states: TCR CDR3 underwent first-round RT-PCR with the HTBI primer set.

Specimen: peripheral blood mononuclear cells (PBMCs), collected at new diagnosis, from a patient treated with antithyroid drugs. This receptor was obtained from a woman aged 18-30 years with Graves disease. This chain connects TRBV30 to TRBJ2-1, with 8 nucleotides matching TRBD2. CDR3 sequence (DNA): TGTGCCTGGAGTCAGGAGGGACTAGGGGAGTTCTTC. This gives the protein CAWSQEGLGEFF.